The rows below give T cell receptor beta chains drawn from one sample of a study of tumor-infiltrating lymphocytes in oesophageal squamous cell carcinoma. In TCRdb, the PCR reads were re-called with MiXCR into one record per CDR3 protein. Of roughly 20,000 distinct CDR3 sequences in the sample, less than 45% were seen once. Specimen: esophageal tumor tissue. The receptors come from a male donor with esophageal squamous cell carcinoma. CDR3s include the opening cysteine and the closing phenylalanine or tryptophan. The order of the fields is CDR3 length, clone size, J gene, V gene, CDR3 protein. Clone sizes are given selectively: once, few, many, or a class where the clone is expanded.

15 | . | . | TRBV6-2/TRBV6-3 | CASRITGGSGYEQYF
14 | many | . | TRBV6-1 | CASSLTSGRNEQYF
13 | . | . | TRBV27 | CASSTRGSDTQYF
15 | many | TRBJ2-4 | TRBV2 | CASSTTGGILSIQYF
15 | many | TRBJ2-3 | TRBV6-1 | CASSDRALSTDTQYF
12 | . | . | TRBV20-1 | CSAREGSREQFF
15 | . | TRBJ2-7 | TRBV7-6 | CASSLGTGGALKQYF
14 | . | . | TRBV10-1 | CASSEAQGEHEQFF
13 | many | TRBJ2-7 | TRBV7-9 | CASSLDRGYEQYF
17 | . | TRBJ2-4 | TRBV24-1 | CATSDTTTGSSYNEQYF
13 | many | TRBJ2-5 | TRBV7-6 | CASSLALESEQYF
14 | medium-sized | TRBJ1-2 | TRBV7-8 | CASSPGGAFYGYTF
12 | many | TRBJ2-2 | TRBV6-1 | CASTGNTGELFF
13 | . | . | TRBV29-1 | CSVLAGGPYEQYF
10 | few | TRBJ2-5 | TRBV20-1 | CSASGETQYF
14 | few | TRBJ2-7 | TRBV9 | CASSPSGQYYEQYF
15 | few | . | TRBV7-8 | CASSPDGRLQETQYF
16 | few | TRBJ2-1 | TRBV2 | CASSPVTAGFSNEQFF
13 | . | TRBJ2-7 | TRBV7-6 | CASSRDRESEQYF
13 | . | TRBJ2-6 | TRBV6-5 | CASVYSGANVLTF
17 | few | TRBJ2-1 | TRBV15 | CATSRDHGTVHYNEQFF
15 | . | TRBJ2-3 | TRBV7-6 | CASSSAGRSTDTQYF
13 | . | TRBJ2-1 | TRBV20-1 | CRVGGELYNEQFF
14 | many | TRBJ2-1 | TRBV6-4 | CASSDLDGDNEQFF
16 | . | TRBJ2-3 | TRBV7-6 | CASSLASGGGTDTQYF
18 | . | TRBJ2-3 | TRBV7-6 | CASSLTPRLAGGLDTQYF
16 | many | TRBJ2-3 | TRBV7-2 | CASSLAGRGSTDTQYF
13 | many | TRBJ2-7 | TRBV12-3/TRBV12-4 | CASSPGQSNEQYF
15 | . | TRBJ2-3 | TRBV7-6 | CASSAPDRGIDTQYF
16 | . | . | TRBV7-3 | CASSLVLAGARNEQFF
17 | . | . | TRBV4-2 | CASSQNSGGADDNEQYF
13 | . | TRBJ2-3 | TRBV7-2 | CASSLATSGGSYF
15 | many | TRBJ2-2 | TRBV7-9 | CASSLGGGYTGELFF
15 | . | TRBJ2-4 | TRBV7-2 | CASSLGGQGYNEQYF
15 | . | TRBJ2-1 | TRBV6-8 | CASRPLAGGGETQFF
17 | once | TRBJ2-5 | TRBV6-1 | CASSDASGGRDQETQYF
15 | . | . | TRBV7-8 | CASSLIPGQANEQFF
17 | few | TRBJ2-5 | TRBV2 | CASSESGRTSGKETQYF
15 | . | TRBJ2-4 | TRBV12-3/TRBV12-4 | CASSPSGGVYNEQYF
16 | . | . | TRBV7-2 | CASSPGTTGGLETQYF
16 | . | . | TRBV7-6 | CASSSRTSGKSYEQFF
15 | . | TRBJ2-3 | TRBV18 | CASSPIMTGTDTQYF
19 | . | TRBJ2-3 | TRBV7-3 | CASSAGLAGDIPNTGELYF
16 | . | TRBJ2-7 | TRBV6-6 | CASSYGTSGSPYEQYF
14 | . | TRBJ2-3 | TRBV7-6 | CASSKTSGTDTQYF
14 | many | TRBJ1-1 | TRBV5-6 | CASSLSRRFPEAFF
16 | . | TRBJ2-5 | TRBV20-1 | CSARDKGPRQYNEQYF
15 | many | TRBJ2-1 | TRBV12-3/TRBV12-4 | CASSPRGGRINEQFF